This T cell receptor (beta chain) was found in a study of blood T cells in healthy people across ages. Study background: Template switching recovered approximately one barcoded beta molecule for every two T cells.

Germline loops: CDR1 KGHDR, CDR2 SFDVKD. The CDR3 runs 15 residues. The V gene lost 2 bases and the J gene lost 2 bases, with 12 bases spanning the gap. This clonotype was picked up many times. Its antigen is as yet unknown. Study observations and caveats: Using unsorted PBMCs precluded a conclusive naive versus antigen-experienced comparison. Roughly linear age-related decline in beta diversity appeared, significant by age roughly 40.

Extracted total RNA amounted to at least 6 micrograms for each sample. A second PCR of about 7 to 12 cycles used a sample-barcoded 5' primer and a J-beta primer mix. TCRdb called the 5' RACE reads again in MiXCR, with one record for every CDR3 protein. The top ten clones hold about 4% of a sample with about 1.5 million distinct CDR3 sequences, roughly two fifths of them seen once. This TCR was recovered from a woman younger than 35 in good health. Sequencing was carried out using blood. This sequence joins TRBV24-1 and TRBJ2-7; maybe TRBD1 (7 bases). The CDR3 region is CATSDSGDSPYEQYF. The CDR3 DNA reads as TGTGCCACCAGTGATTCGGGGGACAGTCCCTACGAGCAGTACTTC.